This T cell receptor beta chain was observed in a study of yellow fever vaccine responses in identical twins. Each CDR3 protein gets one entry after TCRdb re-called the RT-PCR reads with MiXCR. The table shows about 19,000 distinct CDR3 sequences, with nearly 70% occurring only once. Note on this clonotype: Its antigen is currently unknown.

Regarding the study as a whole: Reportedly, the response of twins' T cells to the vaccine seemed partly convergent, partly personalized.

The starting material was T cells from blood (PBMCs), unsorted or a sorted subset (not recorded which), obtained before or after yellow fever vaccination (not recorded which). The receptor's source is a woman between 18 and 29 years old who received the yellow fever vaccine.

CDR3 region: CASSARDSVNEQFF. The DNA for the CDR3 is TGCGCCAGCAGCGCTAGGGACTCTGTCAATGAGCAGTTCTTC. This chain uses TRBV5-1 with TRBJ2-1, with D tentatively TRBD2 (6 bases). The CDR3 runs to 14 residues. Germline V gene sequence: CDR1 SGHRS, CDR2 YFSETQ. V shed 4 bases and J shed 6 bases, with 14 bases lying between them.